The 2 T cell receptor beta chains below all came from one sample that was sequenced in a study of Ad26.COV2.S vaccination and SARS-CoV-2 variants. The treatment denotes: roughly 19 received Ad26.COV2.S at low or high dose, single or two shots; about five received placebo; per-sample allocation not given. After the first vaccine or placebo injection, samples were drawn on day 63. Method: immunoSEQ multiplex PCR; TCRdb's copy keeps in-frame clones and lacks some. The sample includes fewer than 800,000 clones, about 90% seen only once; the top ten take about 1.5%. Sequenced material: peripheral blood, taken in a trial of Ad26.COV2.S vaccine versus placebo. The receptors were sampled from a person between 18 and 65 years old who received the Ad26.COV2.S COVID-19 vaccine or a placebo.

V and J are TRBV3-1 (or the pseudogene TRBV3-2) and TRBJ2-7; TRBD2 matches at 9 bases. In germline, CDR1 is LGHDT, CDR2 YNNKEL (reference sequence). The CDR3 spans 14 residues. J lost 4 bases, V lost 2 bases, and 3 bases had no gene match. This CDR3 is CASSQFLAGYEQYF. CDR3 coding DNA: TGTGCCAGCAGCCAATTTCTAGCGGGATACGAGCAGTACTTC.

The chain uses TRBV24-1 and TRBJ1-2; D not certain. CDR3 size: 16 residues. Trimming stripped 5 bases from V and 0 bases from J, with 15 bases between. CDR1 KGHDR and CDR2 SFDVKD come from the germline V gene. The CDR3 is CATSGPQGRANYGYTF. The CDR3 DNA follows: TGTGCCACCAGTGGCCCTCAAGGGAGAGCTAACTATGGCTACACCTTC.